The text below deals with one T cell receptor (beta chain). These data originate in a study of shared T cell receptors in the human thymus. V lost 2 bases and J lost 4; bases outside the gene matches: 9. Germline CDR1 GTSNPN, CDR2 SVGIG (reference sequence). The CDR3 totals 15 residues. The assay was immunoSEQ multiplex PCR, and TCRdb's table has in-frame clones only and misses some. The data hold 700,000 or so clones, with over 75% observed a single time. These same data were also listed under a study on human thymus T cells. Turning to that study: Obtained as resections during corrective heart surgery, the thymus tissue was then studied. Apparent skewing of V and J gene usage characterized both thymic and blood repertoires. Related studies found that unrelated individuals share highly overlapping thymic repertoires.

Sequenced: thymocytes. The clonotype was recovered from a girl under three years old with a congenital heart defect. The genes are TRBV30 and TRBJ2-5; 8 nucleotides match TRBD1. CDR3 residues: CAWSPHRGLIETQYF. In DNA, the CDR3 is TGTGCCTGGAGTCCCCACAGGGGGTTAATAGAGACCCAGTACTTC.